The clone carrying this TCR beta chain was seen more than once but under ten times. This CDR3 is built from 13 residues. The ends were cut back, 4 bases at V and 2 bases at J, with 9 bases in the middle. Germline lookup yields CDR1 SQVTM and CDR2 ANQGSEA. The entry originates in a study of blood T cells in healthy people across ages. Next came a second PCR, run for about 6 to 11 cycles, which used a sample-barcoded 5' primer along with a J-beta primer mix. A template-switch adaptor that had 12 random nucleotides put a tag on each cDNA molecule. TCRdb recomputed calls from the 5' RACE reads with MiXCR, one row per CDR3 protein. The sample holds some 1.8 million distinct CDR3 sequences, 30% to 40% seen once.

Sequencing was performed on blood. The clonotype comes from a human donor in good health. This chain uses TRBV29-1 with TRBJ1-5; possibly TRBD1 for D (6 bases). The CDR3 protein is CSVGAGGNQPQHF. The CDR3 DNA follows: TGCAGCGTTGGGGCAGGGGGCAATCAGCCCCAGCATTTT. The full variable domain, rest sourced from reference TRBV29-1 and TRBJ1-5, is SAVISQKPSRDICQRGTSLTIQCQVDSQVTMMFWYRQQPGQSLTLIATANQGSEATYESGFVIDKFPISRPNLTFSTLTVSNMSPEDSSIYLCSVGAGGNQPQHFGDGTRLSIL.